The 15 T cell receptor beta chains reported below all come from one sample, sequenced in a study of read filtering for tumor transcriptome and immune sequencing (dated by TCRdb to about 2020). The instrument given in TCRdb is Illumina HiSeq 4000. TCR libraries were built from about 420 ng RNA with the Immunoverse kit, using molecular barcoded adaptors covering alpha/delta and beta/gamma chains. TCRdb passed the public sequencing reads through fastp at Q25 and MiXCR, retaining productive beta sequences. Rows are combined by CDR3 protein, so each entry shows the most common genes and DNA. This sample lists around 41,000 distinct CDR3 sequences; about 14% were detected once. The ten most abundant clones make up roughly 18% of the sample. The specimen was a population of CD138-negative cells sorted from bone marrow. The cell subset or site label, read with the paper, signifies: bone marrow mononuclear cells depleted of CD138+ plasma/myeloma cells by negative magnetic selection. The receptors stem from a donor aged 40 or older with multiple myeloma.

This clonotype showed up many times. The chain links TRBV18 to TRBJ2-2, with unresolved D. The CDR3 sequence is 13 residues long. The V gene lost 2 bases and the J gene lost 7 bases, with 8 bases spanning the gap. CDR1 and CDR2 from the germline V gene are KGHSH and LQKENI. CDR3: CASSPSLGGELFF. The CDR3, as DNA: TGTGCCAGCTCACCATCCCTGGGCGGGGAGCTGTTTTTT.

This clonotype was seen only a few times. This chain uses TRBV23-1 with TRBJ2-3, with no clear D. TRBV23-1 is marked as an open reading frame, function uncertain. The CDR3 loop spans 16 amino acids. The V and J ends lost 1 base and 4 bases respectively, with 15 bases between them. CDR3 in DNA: TGCGCCAGCAGTCAATTGTCAGTCCCAGAAGCAGATACGCAGTATTTT. Amino acids: CASSQLSVPEADTQYF.

A remark on this clonotype: The junction does not match germline at one end; this may be a read error. The chain couples TRBV5-1 to TRBJ2-2; D gene ambiguous. The CDR3 sequence is 11 residues long. Per the germline V gene, CDR1 is SGHRS and CDR2 is YFSETQ. This chain's CDR3 is CASSTLVELFF. CDR3 bases: TGTGCCAGCAGCACCCTCGTAGAGCTGTTTTTT.

This clonotype was seen at least ten times. V gene TRBV18 combines with J gene TRBJ2-3, with a tentative D call TRBD2 (7 bases). The germline V and J ends were trimmed by 2 bases and 2 bases, with 11 bases remaining between them. CDR3 length: 15 residues. Germline V gene lookup returns CDR1 KGHSH and CDR2 LQKENI. In DNA, the CDR3 is TGTGCCAGCTCACCATTCGGGGGGCCCACAGATACGCAGTATTTT. This gives the protein CASSPFGGPTDTQYF.

This clonotype was detected ten times or more. This chain joins TRBV5-1 and TRBJ2-2; TRBD1 might be the D (6 bases). The CDR3 extends over 13 amino acids. Germline V gene lookup returns CDR1 SGHRS and CDR2 YFSETQ. V lost 2 bases and J lost 5, with 7 bases in between. DNA of the CDR3: TGCGCCAGCAGCTTACAGGGTACCGGGGAGCTGTTTTTT. Translated: CASSLQGTGELFF.

Remarks on this clonotype: A read error may account for a junction end that differs from germline. The chain links TRBV3-1 to TRBJ2-7; D is unresolved. There are 15 residues in the CDR3. The germline V gene encodes CDR1 LGHDT and CDR2 YNNKEL (reference sequence). The CDR3 loop reads CASSQGQKPSNEQYF. CDR3 nucleotide sequence: TGTGCCAGCAGCCAAGGTCAGAAGCCCTCCAACGAGCAGTACTTC.

Many counts were recorded for this clonotype. The J gene is TRBJ2-5, the V gene TRBV10-3; 10 bases map to TRBD1. V was clipped by 4 bases and J by 4 bases; unmatched bases: 12. The CDR3 covers 17 residues. Germline V gene sequence: CDR1 ENHRY, CDR2 SYGVKD. This CDR3 is CAISGSTGTGDGETQYF. The CDR3 DNA reads as TGTGCCATCAGTGGGTCCACCGGGACAGGGGATGGAGAGACCCAGTACTTC.

Of note for this clonotype: An end of the junction does not agree with germline; a read error may underlie this. The chain has TRBV4-3 and TRBJ2-1, with 8 bases that match TRBD1. The germline CDR1 and CDR2 sequences are LGHNA and YSLEER. This CDR3 spans 14 amino acids. The CDR3 protein is CAGSQSDRGHEQFF. The CDR3, as DNA: TGCGCCGGCAGCCAATCCGACAGGGGCCATGAGCAGTTCTTC.

This clonotype was seen repeatedly, ten times or more. The rearrangement joins TRBV11-2 to TRBJ2-5; D unresolved. V was shortened by 4 bases and J by 5 bases, with 11 bases between the two germline ends. Germline CDR1 and CDR2: SGHAT and FQNNGV. The CDR3 contains 13 residues. CDR3 protein: CASSSSIVETQYF. The CDR3 DNA follows: TGTGCCAGCAGCTCCTCTATCGTCGAGACCCAGTACTTC.

The sample holds many counts of this clonotype. The chain employs TRBV6-6 and TRBJ2-3, with D hard to call. The ends were cut back, 2 bases at V and 6 bases at J, with 9 bases in the middle. Germline assignment: CDR1 MNHNY and CDR2 SVGAGI (reference sequence). This CDR3 is 13 amino acids long. The CDR3 nucleotides are TGTGCCAGCAGTTACCACCCTACGGATACGCAGTATTTT. Translating it yields CASSYHPTDTQYF.

This clonotype has a count of ten or more. The chain links TRBV19 to TRBJ2-6; D gene ambiguous. The CDR3 extends over 13 amino acids. Germline V gene sequence: CDR1 LNHDA, CDR2 SQIVND (reference sequence). The V and J ends lost 2 bases and 1 base respectively, with 0 bases between them. CDR3 nucleotide sequence: TGTGCCAGTAGTATATCTGGGGCCAACGTCCTGACTTTC. It encodes CASSISGANVLTF.

This clonotype was counted many times. The J gene is TRBJ1-1, the V gene TRBV5-6; unclear D gene. With 4 bases removed from V and 1 base from J, the gap between germline ends came to 8 bases. This CDR3 comprises 13 residues. CDR1 is SGHDT, CDR2 YYEEEE, per germline. The CDR3 DNA sequence: TGTGCCAGCAGCCGGCCGGGGAACACTGAAGCTTTCTTT. Its translation is CASSRPGNTEAFF. Full variable domain (missing parts from reference TRBV5-6 and TRBJ1-1): DAGVTQSPTHLIKTRGQQVTLRCSPKSGHDTVSWYQQALGQGPQFIFQYYEEEERQRGNFPDRFSGHQFPNYSSELNVNALLLGDSALYLCASSRPGNTEAFFGQGTRLTVV.

Ten or more counts support this clonotype. The chain couples TRBV3-1 to TRBJ2-3; D is undetermined. Germline V CDR1 and CDR2: LGHDT, YNNKEL (reference sequence). Deletions cut 0 bases from V and 3 bases from J, with 4 bases between. This CDR3 region has 13 residues. The CDR3 loop reads CASSQERTDTQYF. CDR3 bases: TGTGCCAGCAGCCAAGAGCGGACAGATACGCAGTATTTT.

This clonotype came up many times. This chain links TRBV10-3 with TRBJ1-1; TRBD1 is a possible D gene (6 bases). V shed 0 bases and J shed 8 bases, with 10 bases lying between them. Germline loops: CDR1 ENHRY, CDR2 SYGVKD. The CDR3 has 13 amino acids. For the CDR3, the DNA is TGTGCCATCAGTGAGTCAGTAGGGGGGGAAGCTTTCTTT. It translates to CAISESVGGEAFF.

This clonotype was counted ten times or more. This chain joins TRBV28 and TRBJ1-5, with no clear D. CDR3 length equals 13 residues. CDR1 MDHEN and CDR2 SYDVKM come from the germline V gene. Trimming removed 10 bases from V and 4 bases from J, with 14 bases in between. This CDR3 reads CATGPGINQPQHF. The CDR3 region has the DNA TGTGCCACCGGACCCGGTATTAATCAGCCCCAGCATTTT.